Listed here are 11 T cell receptor beta chains from one sample, sequenced in a study of blood T cell repertoires in COVID-19. The data were produced by immunoSEQ multiplex PCR, yet TCRdb's version contains in-frame clones alone and is incomplete. The sample consists of about 120,000 clones, approximately 87% of them appearing once. The source material was peripheral blood. The receptors here all came from a man aged 25 to 40 with acute or convalescent COVID-19.

The chain employs TRBV5-6 and TRBJ2-7; D is unresolved. The CDR3 totals 12 residues. V was shortened by 4 bases and J by 7 bases, with 12 bases between the two germline ends. Germline loops: CDR1 SGHDT, CDR2 YYEEEE. DNA for the CDR3: TGTGCCAGCAGCCTTGAGGCCGGGGAGCAGTACGTC. It codes for CASSLEAGEQYV.

The chain joins TRBV3-1 (or the pseudogene TRBV3-2) to TRBJ1-5, with D perhaps TRBD1 (5 bases). V was shortened by 3 bases and J by 3 bases, with 9 bases between the two germline ends. Looked up from germline, CDR1 is LGHDT and CDR2 is YNNKEL (reference sequence). The CDR3 is 14 residues long. The CDR3 DNA reads as TGTGCCAGCAGCCACGGCAGGGTCAATCAGCCCCAGCATTTT. Protein: CASSHGRVNQPQHF.

The V and J genes are TRBV5-1 and TRBJ2-7, with D possibly TRBD1 on 6 matching bases. The CDR3 extends over 15 amino acids. Per the germline V gene, CDR1 is SGHRS and CDR2 is YFSETQ. V dropped 1 base and J dropped 3 bases, with 14 bases sitting between them. The DNA of the CDR3 is TGCGCCAGCAGCTTGAGGGGGTTAGTGGACTACGAGCAGTACTTC. This codes for CASSLRGLVDYEQYF.

The CDR3: CASSAFGVNYGYTF. Here the CDR3 DNA reads TGTGCCAGCAGTGCATTCGGGGTCAACTATGGCTACACCTTC. The gene calls are TRBV6-2 or TRBV6-3 and TRBJ1-2; D is uncertain. Trimming took 5 bases from V and 2 from J, leaving 12 bases between them. CDR3 length: 14 amino acids. CDR1 and CDR2 (germline): MNHEY, SVGEGT.

This clone occurred once. The chain links TRBV7-8 to TRBJ1-2, with a possible D match to TRBD1 (5 bases). This CDR3 has 14 residues. The ends were cut back, 2 bases at V and 8 bases at J, with 15 bases in the middle. Germline CDR1 and CDR2: SGHVS and FQNEAQ. CDR3 sequence reads: CASSLIPGLDGYTF. The CDR3 DNA is TGTGCCAGCAGCTTAATCCCAGGGTTGGACGGCTACACCTTC.

The chain employs TRBV19 and TRBJ2-3, with 7 bases that match TRBD1. The CDR3 loop spans 16 amino acids. Germline CDR1 is LNHDA and CDR2 is SQIVND (reference sequence). V gave up 3 bases and J gave up 1 base; unmatched junction bases: 7. The CDR3 protein is CASSMSRQGGTDTQYF. The DNA for the CDR3 is TGTGCCAGTAGTATGAGCCGACAGGGAGGCACAGATACGCAGTATTTT.

This sequence joins TRBV7-6 and TRBJ2-2; 7 nucleotides agree with TRBD2. This CDR3 spans 15 amino acids. Germline CDR1 is SGHVS and CDR2 is FNYEAQ. Germline trimming cut 1 base from V and 5 bases from J; bases unmatched to any gene: 4. The CDR3 coding sequence is TGTGCCAGCAGCTTAGTCAGCGGGAATACCGGGGAGCTGTTTTTT. The encoded protein is CASSLVSGNTGELFF.

As for this clone: This sample also contains other DNA sequences that code for the same CDR3. The CDR3 DNA reads TGTGCCAGCAGTTACGGGCAGGGAGGACAGCCCCAGCATTTT. Encoded protein: CASSYGQGGQPQHF. The chain links TRBV6-5 to TRBJ1-5; a weak D match, TRBD1 (5 bases). CDR1 and CDR2 from the germline V gene are MNHEY and SVGAGI. The CDR3 totals 14 residues. Trimming removed 2 bases from V and 7 bases from J, with 12 bases in between.

This chain connects TRBV4-1 to TRBJ1-2; 9 nucleotides line up with TRBD1. Germline V gene lookup returns CDR1 MGHRA and CDR2 YSYEKL. This CDR3 contains 14 residues. The V and J ends lost 1 base and 8 bases, in that order; junction bases with no gene match: 5. As DNA, the CDR3 is TGCGCCAGCAGCCAAGGACAGGGGGGTGGCGGCTACACCTTC. Protein sequence: CASSQGQGGGGYTF.

This chain connects TRBV4-2 to TRBJ2-1; tentative D call: TRBD2 (7 bases). This CDR3 spans 15 amino acids. Germline V CDR1 and CDR2: LGHNA, YNFKEQ. Trimming cost V 4 bases and J 10 bases, with 20 bases left between them. DNA for the CDR3: TGTGCCAGCAGCCCCAGAGGGGGGGCCTGGGGCGAGCAGTTCTTC. It specifies CASSPRGGAWGEQFF.

A word on this clone: The same CDR3 can be traced to other DNA sequences in this sample. V gene TRBV27 combines with J gene TRBJ2-7, with 7 bases lining up with TRBD1. There are 13 residues in the CDR3. V shed 5 bases, J shed 4 bases, and the junction held 5 bases outside the gene matches. Per the germline V gene, CDR1 is MNHEY and CDR2 is SMNVEV (reference sequence). CDR3 sequence reads: CASSPRTGYEQYF. CDR3 nucleotides: TGTGCCAGCAGTCCCCGGACAGGTTACGAGCAGTACTTC.